This T cell receptor beta chain is drawn from a study of chronic HIV infection and antiretroviral therapy. Germline CDR1 reads MDHEN; CDR2 reads SYDVKM. The length of the CDR3 is 14 residues. V lost 2 bases and J lost 1, with 6 bases in between. Each CDR3 protein is one row after TCRdb ran MiXCR on the 5' RACE reads. Among about 38,000 distinct CDR3 sequences listed, about 8.1% were seen once. The genes are TRBV28 and TRBJ1-5; unclear D gene. The specimen was peripheral blood. The source is an adult who had HIV and had not received antiretroviral therapy, or was an uninfected healthy control (not recorded which). CDR3 nucleotide sequence: TGTGCCAGCAGTTTAATAGGGAGCAATCAGCCCCAGCATTTT. It yields the protein CASSLIGSNQPQHF.